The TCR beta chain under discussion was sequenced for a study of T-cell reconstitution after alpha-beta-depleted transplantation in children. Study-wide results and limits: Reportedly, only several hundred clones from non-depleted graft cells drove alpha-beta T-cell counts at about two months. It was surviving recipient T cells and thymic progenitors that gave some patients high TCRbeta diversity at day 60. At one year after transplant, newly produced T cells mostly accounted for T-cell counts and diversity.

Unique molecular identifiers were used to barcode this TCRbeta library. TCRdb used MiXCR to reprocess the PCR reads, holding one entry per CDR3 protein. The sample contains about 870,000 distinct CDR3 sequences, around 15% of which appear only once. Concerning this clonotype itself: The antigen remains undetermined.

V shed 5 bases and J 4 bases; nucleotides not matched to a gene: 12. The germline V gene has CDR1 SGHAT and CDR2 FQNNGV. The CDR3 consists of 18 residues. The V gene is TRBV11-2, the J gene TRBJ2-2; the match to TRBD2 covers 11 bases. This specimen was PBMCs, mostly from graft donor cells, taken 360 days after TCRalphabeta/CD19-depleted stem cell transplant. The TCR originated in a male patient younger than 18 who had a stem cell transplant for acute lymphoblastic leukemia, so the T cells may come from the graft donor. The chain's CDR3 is CASSLWALAGEITGELFF. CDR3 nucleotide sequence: TGTGCCAGCAGCCTCTGGGCACTAGCGGGAGAAATCACCGGGGAGCTGTTTTTT.